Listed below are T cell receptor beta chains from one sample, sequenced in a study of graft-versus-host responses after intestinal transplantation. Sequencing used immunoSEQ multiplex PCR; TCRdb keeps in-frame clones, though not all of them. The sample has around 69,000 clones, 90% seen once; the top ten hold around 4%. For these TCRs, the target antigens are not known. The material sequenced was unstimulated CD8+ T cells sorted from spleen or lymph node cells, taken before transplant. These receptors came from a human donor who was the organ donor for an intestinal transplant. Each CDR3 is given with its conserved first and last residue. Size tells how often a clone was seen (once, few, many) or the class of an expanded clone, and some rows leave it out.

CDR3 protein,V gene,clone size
CASSQDLGRGQPQHF,TRBV4-3,.
CASSQEQGLTGELFF,TRBV4-2,.
CASMLEGGRGGELFF,TRBV6-1,.
CASSFMKTGDYGYTF,TRBV7-3,.
CASSLLWGGYGYTF,TRBV28,.
CASSRSGGSQETQYF,TRBV7-6,once
CASSLYPGTSVHNEQFF,TRBV13,.
CASSLGVSPQHF,TRBV5-6,.
CASSIAGEGYNSPLHF,TRBV19,.
CASSFTATENTEAFF,TRBV7-9,.
CASSRGPAPQETQYF,TRBV13,.
CASSPRQGPNQPQHF,TRBV27,.
CASSQGGQGERETQYF,TRBV4-1,.
CASSPGTTQPQHF,TRBV18,.